This T cell receptor beta chain comes out of a study of glioma-infiltrating T cells after dendritic cell vaccination. Study summary: Autologous tumor lysate was loaded overnight onto monocyte-derived dendritic cells grown about seven days with IL-4 and GM-CSF.

This CDR3 spans 17 amino acids. The germline CDR1 and CDR2 sequences are SGDLS and YYNGEE. The junction had 6 bases not matched to a gene; V was cut back by 2 bases and J by 4 bases. The PCR used 60 V beta and 13 J beta primers. Produced via immunoSEQ multiplex PCR; TCRdb's table is partial and in-frame only. The sample includes tens of thousands of clones, 65% to 90% of them seen just once. Before vaccination, two weeks after the third vaccination, and at progression, PBMC were collected. This sample comprised blood, obtained before dendritic cell vaccination. This sequence originates from a human donor with glioblastoma. The J gene is TRBJ2-2, the V gene TRBV9; 12 nucleotides line up with TRBD1. Here the CDR3 DNA reads TGTGCCAGCAGCGTGGGACAGGGGGCGTTTGGCACCGGGGAGCTGTTTTTT. Amino acids: CASSVGQGAFGTGELFF.